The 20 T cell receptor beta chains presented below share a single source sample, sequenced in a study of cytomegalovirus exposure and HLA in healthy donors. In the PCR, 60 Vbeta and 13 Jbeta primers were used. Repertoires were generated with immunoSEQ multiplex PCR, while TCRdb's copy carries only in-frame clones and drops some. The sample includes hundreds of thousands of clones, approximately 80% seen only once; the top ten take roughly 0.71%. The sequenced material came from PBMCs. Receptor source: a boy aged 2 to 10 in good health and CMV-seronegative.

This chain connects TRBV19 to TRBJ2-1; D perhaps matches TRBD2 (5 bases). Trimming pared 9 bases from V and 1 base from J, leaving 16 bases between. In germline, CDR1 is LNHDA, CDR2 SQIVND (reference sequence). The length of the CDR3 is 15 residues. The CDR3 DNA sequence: TGTGCCAGCTCTAGAGAAGCGGTATCCTACAATGAGCAGTTCTTC. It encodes CASSREAVSYNEQFF.

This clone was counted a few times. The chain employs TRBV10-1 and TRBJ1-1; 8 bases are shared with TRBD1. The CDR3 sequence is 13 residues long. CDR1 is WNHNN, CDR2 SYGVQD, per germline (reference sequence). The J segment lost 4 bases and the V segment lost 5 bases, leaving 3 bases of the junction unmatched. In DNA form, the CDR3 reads TGCGCCAGCAGTCCACAGGGGGTCACTGAAGCTTTCTTT. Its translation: CASSPQGVTEAFF.

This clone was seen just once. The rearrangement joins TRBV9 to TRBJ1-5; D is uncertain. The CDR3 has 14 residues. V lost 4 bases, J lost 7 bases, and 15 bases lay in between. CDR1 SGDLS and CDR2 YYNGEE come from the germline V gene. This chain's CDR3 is CASSPGGVGQPQHF. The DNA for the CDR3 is TGTGCCAGCAGCCCAGGCGGGGTGGGGCAGCCCCAGCATTTT.

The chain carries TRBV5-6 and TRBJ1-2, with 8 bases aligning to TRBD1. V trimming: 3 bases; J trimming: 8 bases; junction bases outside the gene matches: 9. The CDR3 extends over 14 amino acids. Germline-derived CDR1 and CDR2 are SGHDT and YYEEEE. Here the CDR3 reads CASSWGQAVGGYTF. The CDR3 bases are TGTGCCAGCAGCTGGGGACAGGCCGTGGGAGGCTACACCTTC.

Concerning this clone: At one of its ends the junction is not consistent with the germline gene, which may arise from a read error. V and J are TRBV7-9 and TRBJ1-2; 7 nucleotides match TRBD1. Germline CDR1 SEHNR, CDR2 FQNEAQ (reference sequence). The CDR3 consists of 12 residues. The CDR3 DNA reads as TGTGCCAGCAGCTTAACCGGGACAGAGAGCCAGTTC. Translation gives CASSLTGTESQF.

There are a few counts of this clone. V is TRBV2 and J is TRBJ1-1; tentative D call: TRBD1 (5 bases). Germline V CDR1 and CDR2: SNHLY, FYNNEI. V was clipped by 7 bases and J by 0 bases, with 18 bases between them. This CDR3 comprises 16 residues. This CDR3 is CASTEGRLFMNTEAFF. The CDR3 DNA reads TGTGCCAGCACCGAGGGGAGGCTTTTCATGAACACTGAAGCTTTCTTT.

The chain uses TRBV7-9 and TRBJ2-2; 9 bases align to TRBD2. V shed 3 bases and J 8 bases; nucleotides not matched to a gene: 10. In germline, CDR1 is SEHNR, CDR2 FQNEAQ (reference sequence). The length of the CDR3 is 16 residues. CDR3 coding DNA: TGTGCCAGCAGCTTCTTCCGCGGGAGGGCCCGGGGGGAGCTGTTTTTT. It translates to CASSFFRGRARGELFF.

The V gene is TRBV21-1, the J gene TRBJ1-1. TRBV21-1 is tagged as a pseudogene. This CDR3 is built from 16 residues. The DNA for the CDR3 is TGTGCCAGCAGCATCACCCGGGACTTCCAGAACACTGAAGCTTTCTTT. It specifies CASSITRDFQNTEAFF.

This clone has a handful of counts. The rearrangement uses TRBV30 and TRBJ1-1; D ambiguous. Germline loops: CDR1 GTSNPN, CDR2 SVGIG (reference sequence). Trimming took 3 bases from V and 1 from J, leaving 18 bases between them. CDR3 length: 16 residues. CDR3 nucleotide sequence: TGTGCCTGGAGCCAAGATCCTCGACACCCGAACACTGAAGCTTTCTTT. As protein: CAWSQDPRHPNTEAFF.

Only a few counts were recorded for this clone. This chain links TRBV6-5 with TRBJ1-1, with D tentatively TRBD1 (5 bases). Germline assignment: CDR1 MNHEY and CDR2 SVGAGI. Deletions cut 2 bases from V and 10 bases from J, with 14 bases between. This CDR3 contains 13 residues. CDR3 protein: CASSYDVGHGAFF. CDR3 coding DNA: TGTGCCAGCAGTTACGATGTGGGGCACGGAGCTTTCTTT.

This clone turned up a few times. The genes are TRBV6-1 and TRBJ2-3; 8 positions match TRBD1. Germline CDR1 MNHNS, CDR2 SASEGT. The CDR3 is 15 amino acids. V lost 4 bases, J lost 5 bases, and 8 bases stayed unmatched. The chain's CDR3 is CASSADRGRGDTQYF. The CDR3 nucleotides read TGTGCCAGCAGTGCCGACAGGGGAAGAGGAGATACGCAGTATTTT.

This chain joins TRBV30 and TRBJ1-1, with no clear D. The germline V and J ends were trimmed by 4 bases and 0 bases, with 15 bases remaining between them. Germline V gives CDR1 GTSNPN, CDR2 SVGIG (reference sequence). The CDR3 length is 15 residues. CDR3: CAWNSGGPMNTEAFF. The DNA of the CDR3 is TGTGCCTGGAATTCGGGAGGGCCCATGAACACTGAAGCTTTCTTT.

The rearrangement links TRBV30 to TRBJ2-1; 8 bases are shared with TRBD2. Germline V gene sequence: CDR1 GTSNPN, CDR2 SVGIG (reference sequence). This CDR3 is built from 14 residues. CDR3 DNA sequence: TGTGCAACGTCCGGGAGGGGCTCCTACAATGAGCAGTTCTTC. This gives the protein CATSGRGSYNEQFF.

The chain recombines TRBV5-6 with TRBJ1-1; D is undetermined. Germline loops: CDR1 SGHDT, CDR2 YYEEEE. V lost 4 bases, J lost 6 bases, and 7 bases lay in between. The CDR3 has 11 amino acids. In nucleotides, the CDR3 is TGTGCCAGCAGCCATACGGCTGAAGCTTTCTTT. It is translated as CASSHTAEAFF.

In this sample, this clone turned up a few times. The DNA of the CDR3 is TGCGCCAGCAGCCCGACAGGGTTCAACGAGCAGTACTTC. Protein: CASSPTGFNEQYF. The chain has TRBV5-1 and TRBJ2-7; TRBD1 matches at 7 bases. CDR1 SGHRS and CDR2 YFSETQ come from the germline V gene. V lost 4 bases to trimming and J lost 5 bases; unmatched junction nucleotides: 6. The CDR3 is made up of 13 amino acids.

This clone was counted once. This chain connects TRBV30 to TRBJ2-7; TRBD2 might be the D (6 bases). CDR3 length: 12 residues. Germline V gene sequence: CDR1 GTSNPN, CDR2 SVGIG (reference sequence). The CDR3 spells CAGGFSSYEQYF. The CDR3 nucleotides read TGTGCTGGGGGGTTCAGCTCCTACGAGCAGTACTTC. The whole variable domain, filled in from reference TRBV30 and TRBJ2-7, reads SQTIHQWPATLVQPVGSPLSLECTVEGTSNPNLYWYRQAAGRGLQLLFYSVGIGQISSEVPQNLSASRPQDRQFILSSKKLLLSDSGFYLCAGGFSSYEQYFGPGTRLTVT.

The CDR3 here is CAWSDRQGAKRANYGYTF. The CDR3 DNA reads TGTGCCTGGAGTGATAGGCAGGGGGCCAAGAGAGCTAACTATGGCTACACCTTC. This chain uses TRBV30 with TRBJ1-2; 8 bases line up with TRBD1. The CDR3 totals 18 residues. The ends lost 1 base at V and 0 bases at J; junction bases unmatched: 13. Germline lookup yields CDR1 GTSNPN and CDR2 SVGIG (reference sequence).

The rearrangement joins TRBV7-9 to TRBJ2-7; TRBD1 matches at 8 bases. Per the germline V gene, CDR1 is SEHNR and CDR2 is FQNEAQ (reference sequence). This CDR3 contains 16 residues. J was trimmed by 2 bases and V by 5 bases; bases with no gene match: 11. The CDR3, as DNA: TGTGCCAGCAGCGGACCGACCGGACAGGGCCCCTACGAGCAGTACTTC. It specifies CASSGPTGQGPYEQYF.

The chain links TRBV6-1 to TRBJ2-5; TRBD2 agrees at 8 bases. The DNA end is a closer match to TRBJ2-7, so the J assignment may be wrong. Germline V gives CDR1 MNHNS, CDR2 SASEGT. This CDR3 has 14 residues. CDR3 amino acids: CASSPGRGLYEQYF. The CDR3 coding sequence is TGTGCCAGCAGTCCCGGGAGGGGACTCTACGAGCAGTACTTC.

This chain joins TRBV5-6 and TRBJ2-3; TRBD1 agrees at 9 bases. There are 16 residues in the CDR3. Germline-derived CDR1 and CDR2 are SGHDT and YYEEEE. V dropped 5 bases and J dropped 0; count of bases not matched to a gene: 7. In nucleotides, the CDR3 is TGTGCCAGCAGGTCACAGGGGGCCCTCAGCACAGATACGCAGTATTTT. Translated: CASRSQGALSTDTQYF.